This T cell receptor beta chain emerged from a study of blood T cell repertoires in COVID-19. The wider study: T cells, B-cell-depleted T cells, or PBMCs supplied cDNA or gDNA.

Trimming removed 5 bases at V and 0 bases at J, with 8 bases between. The CDR3 contains 14 residues. CDR1 is SGHVS and CDR2 is FQNEAQ in the germline V gene. This clone was counted at least ten times. Authors' processing steps: Reference gene primer amplification gave estimated nucleated cell counts. Libraries were prepared by immunoSEQ multiplex PCR; TCRdb keeps only in-frame clonotypes and omits some of them. V, J and clone size are taken as reported in that table, and D and trimming were inferred from the DNA itself. The top ten clones hold 7.2% of a sample with about 200,000 clones, over 70% of them seen once.

V gene TRBV7-8 combines with J gene TRBJ1-3; perhaps TRBD1 as D (5 bases). The sequence came from a woman in her 70s with acute or convalescent COVID-19. Material for sequencing was peripheral blood. The CDR3 loop reads CASSLDSSGNTIYF. DNA of the CDR3: TGTGCCAGCAGCCTCGACAGCTCTGGAAACACCATATATTTT. Complete variable domain (other parts from reference TRBV7-8 and TRBJ1-3): GAGVSQSPRYKVAKRGQDVALRCDPISGHVSLFWYQQALGQGPEFLTYFQNEAQLDKSGLPSDRFFAERPEGSVSTLKIQRTQQEDSAVYLCASSLDSSGNTIYFGEGSWLTVV.